A single sample is the source of the 9 T cell receptor beta chains below, sequenced in a study of blood T cell repertoires in COVID-19. Profiling relied on immunoSEQ multiplex PCR, and the TCRdb table lists in-frame clones only, not all of them. The table lists 84,000 or so clones, around four fifths of them singletons. Sample: peripheral blood. These TCRs come from a woman in her 70s with active or convalescent COVID-19.

This chain uses TRBV2 with TRBJ1-4; 9 nucleotides line up with TRBD1. CDR1 is SNHLY, CDR2 FYNNEI, per germline. V shed 6 bases, J shed 8 bases, and the junction held 10 bases outside the gene matches. This CDR3 comprises 15 residues. The CDR3 region has the DNA TGTGCCAGCAGAAGCCGGGACAGGGCGTGGGAAAAACTGTTTTTT. This sequence encodes CASRSRDRAWEKLFF.

Only one count was recorded for this clone. The genes are TRBV18 and TRBJ2-5; TRBD1 aligns across 11 bases. In germline, CDR1 is KGHSH, CDR2 LQKENI. The CDR3 contains 14 residues. V lost 4 bases and J lost 2; bases outside the gene matches: 0. CDR3 sequence: CASSRDRGQETQYF. CDR3 sequence (DNA): TGTGCCAGCTCACGGGACAGGGGGCAAGAGACCCAGTACTTC.

The CDR3 loop is CASSPRGTAYEQYF. The CDR3 DNA follows: TGTGCCAGCAGTCCCCGGGGGACCGCCTACGAGCAGTACTTC. This sequence joins TRBV28 and TRBJ2-7; a possible D gene is TRBD2 (6 bases). Germline CDR1 and CDR2: MDHEN and SYDVKM. Trimming removed 5 bases at V and 2 bases at J, with 13 bases between. The CDR3 contains 14 residues.

This clone showed up just once. The rearrangement uses TRBV10-3 and TRBJ1-1; unclear D gene. This CDR3 region has 12 residues. Germline V gene data show CDR1 as ENHRY and CDR2 as SYGVKD. Trimming took 6 bases from V and 5 from J, leaving 10 bases between them. This CDR3 is CAISQFRTEAFF. The CDR3 DNA is TGTGCCATCAGCCAATTTCGGACTGAAGCTTTCTTT.

The rearrangement links TRBV7-2 to TRBJ2-2; D possibly corresponds to TRBD1 (7 bases). CDR1 is SGHTA, CDR2 FQGNSA, per germline. The germline V and J ends were trimmed by 1 base and 3 bases, with 9 bases remaining between them. The CDR3 consists of 15 residues. The CDR3 DNA reads TGTGCCAGCAGCTTAGTCAGGGGGGACACCGGGGAGCTGTTTTTT. As protein: CASSLVRGDTGELFF.

The chain combines TRBV28 with TRBJ1-6, with a possible D match to TRBD1 (5 bases). The CDR3 runs to 16 residues. The ends were cut back, 7 bases at V and 7 bases at J, with 20 bases in the middle. Germline CDR1 reads MDHEN; CDR2 reads SYDVKM. The CDR3 here is CASIAGGMEGNSPLHF. In nucleotides, the CDR3 is TGTGCCAGCATTGCGGGGGGGATGGAGGGGAATTCACCCCTCCACTTT.

V usage is TRBV10-3 and J usage is TRBJ2-7; 10 nucleotides align to TRBD1. Unmatched junction bases numbered 5, after V lost 10 bases and J lost 5 bases. The CDR3 has 12 residues. Per the germline V gene, CDR1 is ENHRY and CDR2 is SYGVKD. As DNA, the CDR3 is TGTGCCAGCCGGGACAGGGGCCACGAGCAGTACTTC. This gives the protein CASRDRGHEQYF.

This clone appeared a few times. This chain uses TRBV28 with TRBJ2-1; D uncertain. The V end lost 8 bases, the J end lost 4 bases, and 9 bases lay between the germline ends. Per the germline V gene, CDR1 is MDHEN and CDR2 is SYDVKM. This CDR3 is 12 amino acids long. The CDR3 nucleotides are TGTGCCAGCCGACACCTTTACAATGAGCAGTTCTTC. It codes for CASRHLYNEQFF.

The V gene is TRBV6-6, the J gene TRBJ2-7, with 10 bases that match TRBD1. The CDR3 runs to 15 residues. Germline loops: CDR1 MNHNY, CDR2 SVGAGI (reference sequence). V was pared by 6 bases and J by 4 bases, with 9 bases of the junction left unmatched. This chain's CDR3 is CASSSGDRGAYEQYF. The CDR3 nucleotides are TGTGCCAGCAGCTCTGGGGACAGGGGAGCGTACGAGCAGTACTTC.